The rows below give T cell receptor beta chains drawn from one sample of a study of shared T cell receptors in the human thymus. Produced via immunoSEQ multiplex PCR; TCRdb's table is partial and in-frame only. The table records around 730,000 clones, 80% to 90% of them present only once. These data also formed part of another study, on human thymus T cells.

The source material was thymocytes. The receptors shown here come from a girl less than two years old with a congenital heart defect. Both conserved end residues are part of each CDR3. Fields, in order: D gene, clone size, J gene, CDR3 length, V gene, CDR3 protein, CDR3 DNA. The D gene is left open where the match is weak. Expanded clones are given a class, and other clones once, few, many or no size at all.

- | - | TRBJ2-7 | 18 | TRBV10-3 | CAISEPSGAGAIDYEQYF | TGTGCCATCAGTGAGCCAAGCGGTGCAGGGGCCATCGACTACGAGCAGTACTTC
- | - | TRBJ2-3 | 13 | TRBV5-4 | CASSFASEDTQYF | TGTGCCAGCAGCTTCGCTAGCGAAGATACGCAGTATTTT
TRBD1 | - | TRBJ1-1 | 13 | TRBV27 | CASKDRVGPEAFF | TGTGCCAGCAAGGACAGGGTCGGCCCTGAAGCTTTCTTT
TRBD1 | once | TRBJ2-7 | 14 | TRBV5-6 | CASSLYRGLSEQYF | TGTGCCAGCAGCTTGTACAGGGGCCTCTCCGAGCAGTACTTC
- | - | TRBJ1-4 | 15 | TRBV2 | CASSDIKGDNEKLFF | TGTGCCAGCAGTGACATTAAGGGAGACAATGAAAAACTGTTTTTT
TRBD1 | - | TRBJ2-7 | 15 | TRBV6-5 | CASRSGTGDSYEQYF | TGTGCCTCTAGGAGTGGAACAGGGGACTCCTACGAGCAGTACTTC
TRBD2 | - | TRBJ2-1 | 15 | TRBV9 | CASSSTSGAYNEQFF | TGTGCCAGCAGCTCCACTAGCGGGGCCTACAATGAGCAGTTCTTC
- | - | TRBJ1-5 | 17 | TRBV19 | CASSIPHVERGNQPQHF | TGTGCCAGTAGTATCCCTCATGTGGAGCGTGGCAATCAGCCCCAGCATTTT
- | - | TRBJ2-5 | 14 | TRBV7-2 | CASSQEAGMETQYF | TGTGCCAGCAGTCAAGAGGCAGGGATGGAGACCCAGTACTTC
TRBD2 | once | TRBJ2-1 | 15 | TRBV10-3 | CAISDLAGAYNEQFF | TGTGCCATCAGTGACCTAGCGGGGGCATACAATGAGCAGTTCTTC
- | - | TRBJ2-1 | 14 | TRBV11-3 | CASSLDCSYNEQFF | TGTGCCAGCAGCTTAGACTGCTCCTACAATGAGCAGTTCTTC
TRBD1 | once | TRBJ1-2 | 12 | TRBV6-5 | CASSPDRVDYTF | TGTGCCAGCAGTCCCGACAGGGTGGACTACACCTTC
TRBD1 | few | TRBJ2-7 | 14 | TRBV6-1 | CASWPGQGLYEQYF | TGTGCCAGCTGGCCGGGACAGGGGTTATACGAGCAGTACTTC